This is a list of T cell receptor beta chains from one sample in a study of cytomegalovirus exposure and HLA in healthy donors. Some clones are missing from TCRdb's copy, which holds only in-frame ones; the method was immunoSEQ multiplex PCR. In the table there are about 98,000 clones, around nine tenths of which are singletons. Sequenced sample: PBMCs. These receptors were taken from a young woman in good health and CMV-seronegative. CDR3s include the opening cysteine and the closing phenylalanine or tryptophan. The D gene is left open where the match is weak. Expanded clones are given a class, and other clones once, few, many or no size at all.

D	V	J	size	CDR3	DNA
TRBD2	TRBV7-6	TRBJ2-2	few	CASSLAGRGGLRTGELFF	TGTGCCAGCAGCCTAGCAGGGAGGGGAGGCCTAAGGACCGGGGAGCTGTTTTTT
-	TRBV13	TRBJ2-7	-	CASTLRGPIYEQYF	TGTGCCAGCACGCTGCGGGGTCCAATCTACGAGCAGTACTTC
-	TRBV5-1	TRBJ2-1	-	CASSSDGGAPYNEQFF	TGCGCCAGCAGCTCGGATGGGGGGGCGCCCTACAATGAGCAGTTCTTC
-	TRBV9	TRBJ1-5	-	CASSVDGGQPQHF	TGTGCCAGCAGCGTAGATGGCGGCCAGCCCCAGCATTTT
TRBD1	TRBV5-1	TRBJ1-1	-	CASSPRGTGDTEAFF	TGCGCCAGCAGCCCCCGCGGGACAGGCGACACTGAAGCTTTCTTT
-	TRBV11-2	TRBJ2-7	-	CASSNRELGHEQYF	TGTGCCAGCAGCAACAGGGAGCTAGGGCACGAGCAGTACTTC
TRBD1	TRBV10-3	TRBJ2-7	-	CAITSGQGPQSAQYF	TGTGCCATCACCTCCGGACAGGGGCCTCAATCGGCGCAGTACTTC
TRBD1	TRBV11-2	TRBJ2-2	-	CASSAGTGANTGELFF	TGTGCCAGCAGCGCCGGGACAGGGGCGAACACCGGGGAGCTGTTTTTT
-	TRBV7-9	TRBJ1-2	-	CASSSDGWSLYGYTF	TGTGCCAGCAGCTCTGACGGATGGAGTCTCTATGGCTACACCTTC
-	TRBV5-1	TRBJ2-5	-	CASSAQETQYF	TGCGCCAGCAGCGCGCAAGAGACCCAGTACTTC
TRBD2	TRBV2	TRBJ2-1	-	CASTLTSGGPNEQFF	TGTGCCAGCACCCTAACTAGCGGGGGCCCAAATGAGCAGTTCTTC